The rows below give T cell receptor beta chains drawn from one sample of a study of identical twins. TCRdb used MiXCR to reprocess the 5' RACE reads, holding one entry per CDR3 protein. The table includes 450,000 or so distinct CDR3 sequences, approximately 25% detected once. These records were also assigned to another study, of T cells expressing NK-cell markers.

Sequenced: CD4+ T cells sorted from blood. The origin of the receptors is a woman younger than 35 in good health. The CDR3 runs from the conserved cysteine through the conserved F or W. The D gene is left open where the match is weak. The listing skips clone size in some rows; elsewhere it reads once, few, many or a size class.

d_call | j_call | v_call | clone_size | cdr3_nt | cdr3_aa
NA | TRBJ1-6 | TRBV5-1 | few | TGCGCCAGCAGCTTGGGGACCAATTCACCCCTCCACTTT | CASSLGTNSPLHF
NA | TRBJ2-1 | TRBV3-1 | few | TGTGCCAGCAGCCCTTCGGGGAGTCAATACAATGAGCAGTTCTTC | CASSPSGSQYNEQFF
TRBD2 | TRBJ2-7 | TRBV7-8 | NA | TGTGCCAGCAGCCCCGGGACTAGTACCTACGAGCAGTACTTC | CASSPGTSTYEQYF
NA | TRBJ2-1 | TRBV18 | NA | TGTGCCAGCTCACCGTTCGTAGGGAGTAGGTACAATGAGCAGTTCTTC | CASSPFVGSRYNEQFF
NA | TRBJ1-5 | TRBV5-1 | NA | TGCGCCAGCAGCGTCGAAGGACGGCAGCCCCAGCATTTT | CASSVEGRQPQHF
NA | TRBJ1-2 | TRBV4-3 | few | TGCGCCAGCAGCCAAGAAGGGGGTCACTCCTATGGCTACACCTTC | CASSQEGGHSYGYTF
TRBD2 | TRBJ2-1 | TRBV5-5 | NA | TGTGCCAGCAGCTCAACGGGGGGGTCAGCGTTCCCCTACAATGAGCAGTTCTTC | CASSSTGGSAFPYNEQFF
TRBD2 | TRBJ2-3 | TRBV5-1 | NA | TGCGCCAGCAGGGACCGTGGGACTAGCAGCACAGATACGCAGTATTTT | CASRDRGTSSTDTQYF
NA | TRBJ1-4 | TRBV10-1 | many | TGCGCCAGCCAGGACCCTAATGAAAAACTGTTTTTT | CASQDPNEKLFF
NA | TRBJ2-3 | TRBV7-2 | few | TGTGCCAGCAGCTTTGGTAGCGCCCTCCGCACAGATACGCAGTATTTT | CASSFGSALRTDTQYF
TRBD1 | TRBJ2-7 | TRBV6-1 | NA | TGTGCCAGCAAGGAGACAGGGAGCCACGAGCAGTACTTC | CASKETGSHEQYF
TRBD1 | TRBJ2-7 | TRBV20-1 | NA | TGCAGTGCTACACTCCGGGACAGATACGAGCAGTACTTC | CSATLRDRYEQYF
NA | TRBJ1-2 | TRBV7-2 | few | TGTGCCAGCAGCCGCGATAGGTTTAAGGGGAAGTTGCACTTC | CASSRDRFKGKLHF
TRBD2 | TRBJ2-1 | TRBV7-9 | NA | TGTGCCAGCAGCGGAACCCTGGGACTAGCATCCTACAATGAGCAGTTCTTC | CASSGTLGLASYNEQFF
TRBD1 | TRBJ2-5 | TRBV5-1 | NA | TGCGCCAGCAGCCTGACAGGGCCACTGGAGACCCAGTACTTC | CASSLTGPLETQYF
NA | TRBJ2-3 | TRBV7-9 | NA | TGTGCCGGTCAGGAGGGGCGCATCGCAGATACGCAGTATTTT | CAGQEGRIADTQYF
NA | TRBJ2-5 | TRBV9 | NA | TGTGCCAGCAGCATCCGGGACTCCGGTTCCCAGTACTTC | CASSIRDSGSQYF
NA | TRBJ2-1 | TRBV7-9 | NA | TGTGCCAGCTTTGGTGGGGGGAATGAGCAGTTCTTC | CASFGGGNEQFF
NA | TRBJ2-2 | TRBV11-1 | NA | TGTGCCAGCAGCTTAGAAGTGACACGCACCGGGGAGCTGTTTTTT | CASSLEVTRTGELFF
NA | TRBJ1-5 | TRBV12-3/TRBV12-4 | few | TGTGCCAGCAGTTTCAGGTGGCTCAATCAGCCCCAGCATTTT | CASSFRWLNQPQHF
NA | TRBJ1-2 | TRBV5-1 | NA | TGCGCCAGCAGCGAGGTCATACAGGGAGGCTACACCTTC | CASSEVIQGGYTF
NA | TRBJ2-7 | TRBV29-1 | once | TGCAGCGTTGTCGGGGTAGGGGGGAGGAGCTCCTACGAGCAGTACTTC | CSVVGVGGRSSYEQYF
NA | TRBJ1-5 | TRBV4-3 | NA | TGCGCCAGCAGCCAAGGAGTCGCAGGGACTCAGCCCCAGCATTTT | CASSQGVAGTQPQHF
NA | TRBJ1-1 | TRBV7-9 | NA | TGTGCCAGCAGCGTAACTAAAGCTTTCTTT | CASSVTKAFF
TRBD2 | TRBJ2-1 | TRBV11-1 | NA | TGTGCCAGCAGCCGAAGACTAGCGGTTTGGGGGAGCTCCTACAATGAGCAGTTCTTC | CASSRRLAVWGSSYNEQFF
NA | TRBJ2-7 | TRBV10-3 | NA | TGTGCCATCAGTGCCCAGCCGGGAACCTACGAGCAGTACTTC | CAISAQPGTYEQYF
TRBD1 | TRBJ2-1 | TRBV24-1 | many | TGTGCCACCAGTGACCCAGGACAGGGCAGTGAGCAGTTCTTC | CATSDPGQGSEQFF
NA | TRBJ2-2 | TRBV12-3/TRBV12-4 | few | TGTGCCAGCAGCCTACAGGGACCCGGGGAGCTGTTTTTT | CASSLQGPGELFF
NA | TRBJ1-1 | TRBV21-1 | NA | TGTGCCAGCAGCAAACGGATACCTGACAGGCCCGAAGGAAACACTGAAGCTTTCTTT | CASSKRIPDRPEGNTEAFF
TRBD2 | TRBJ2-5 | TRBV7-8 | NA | TGTGCCAGCAGCTTAGGTCTAGCGGGGGGGCGTCTAGGTGGGGAGACCCAGTACTTC | CASSLGLAGGRLGGETQYF
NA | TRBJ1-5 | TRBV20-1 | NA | TGCAGTGCTAGAGCTTATTCCGGCCAGCCCCAGCATTTT | CSARAYSGQPQHF
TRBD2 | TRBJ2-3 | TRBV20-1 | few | TGCAGTGCTAGGTCGGGACTAAGAGATACGCAGTATTTT | CSARSGLRDTQYF
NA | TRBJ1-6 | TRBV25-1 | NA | TGTGCCAGCAGTGCAGCGAAGAGCTCCTATAATTCACCCCTCCACTTT | CASSAAKSSYNSPLHF
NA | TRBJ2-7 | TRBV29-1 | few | TGCAGCGCCTACGAAAGATCCTACGAGCAGTACTTC | CSAYERSYEQYF
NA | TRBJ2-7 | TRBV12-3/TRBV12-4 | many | TGTGCCAGCAGTTCTGGAGGATCCTACGAGCAGTACTTC | CASSSGGSYEQYF
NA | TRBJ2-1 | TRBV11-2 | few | TGTGCCAGCAGCCGAGGCAGAGAGAGCTCCTACAATGAGCAGTTCTTC | CASSRGRESSYNEQFF
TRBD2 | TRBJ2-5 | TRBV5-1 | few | TGCGCCAGCAGCTCCCAGATGACTAGCGGGAGGGCGGAGACCCAGTACTTC | CASSSQMTSGRAETQYF
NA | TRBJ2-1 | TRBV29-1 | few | TGCAGCACCCCGGGGGCGGGGGCCCCCTACAATGAGCAGTTCTTC | CSTPGAGAPYNEQFF
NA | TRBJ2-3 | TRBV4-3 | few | TGCGCCAGCAGCCAAGCGCCCACAGCAGATACGCAGTATTTT | CASSQAPTADTQYF
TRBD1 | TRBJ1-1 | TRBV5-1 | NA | TGCGCCAGCCATAAGGAGACAGGGGACCTAGGCACTGAAGCTTTCTTT | CASHKETGDLGTEAFF